This entry describes one T cell receptor beta chain. From RNA transcripts, TCR beta CDR3 regions were amplified. HTBI primers drove first-round RT-PCR of the TCR CDR3. TCRdb re-analysed the multiplex PCR reads in MiXCR, keeping a single row per CDR3 protein. The sample shows fewer than 650,000 distinct CDR3 sequences, around 14% of them seen only once. The CDR3 is 12 amino acids. CDR1 LNHDA and CDR2 SQIVND come from the germline V gene (reference sequence). V lost 2 bases and J 6 bases, leaving 8 bases between the germline ends. The sample originates from a study of T cells in Graves' hyperthyroidism and ophthalmopathy. Orbital computed tomography and thyroid ultrasound, together with serum TRAb and thyroxine and clinical symptoms, were used for diagnoses.

The specimen was blood. The chain uses TRBV19 and TRBJ2-7; D uncertain. The clonotype was recovered from a woman under 30 with Graves' ophthalmopathy. The CDR3 nucleotides are TGTGCCAGTAGTATAAGCAGGAGCGAGCAGTACTTC. Amino acid sequence: CASSISRSEQYF.